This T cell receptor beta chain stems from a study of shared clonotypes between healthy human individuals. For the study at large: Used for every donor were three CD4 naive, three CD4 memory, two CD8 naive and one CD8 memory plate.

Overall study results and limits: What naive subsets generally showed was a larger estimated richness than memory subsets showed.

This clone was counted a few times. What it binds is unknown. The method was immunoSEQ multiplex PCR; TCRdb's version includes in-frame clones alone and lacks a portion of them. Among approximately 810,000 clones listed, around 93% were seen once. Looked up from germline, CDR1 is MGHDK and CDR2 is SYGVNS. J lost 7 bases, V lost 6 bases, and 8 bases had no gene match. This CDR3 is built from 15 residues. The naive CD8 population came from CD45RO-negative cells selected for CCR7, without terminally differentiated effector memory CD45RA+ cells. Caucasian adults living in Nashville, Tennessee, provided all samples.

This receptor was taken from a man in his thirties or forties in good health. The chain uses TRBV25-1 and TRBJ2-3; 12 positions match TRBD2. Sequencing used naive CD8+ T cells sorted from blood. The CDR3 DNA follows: TGTGCCAGCAGCAATCCGGGACTAGCGGGCTATACGCAGTATTTT. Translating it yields CASSNPGLAGYTQYF.